The following is a T cell receptor (beta chain) sequence with its context. No antigen is known for it. The data were obtained in a study of OX40 agonist ivuxolimab in advanced cancers. Germline V gene sequence: CDR1 LNHDA, CDR2 SQIVND (reference sequence). The germline V and J ends were trimmed by 1 base and 5 bases, with 14 bases remaining between them. This CDR3 comprises 15 residues. Clones were read by immunoSEQ multiplex PCR, and TCRdb kept only the in-frame ones, dropping some. The top ten hold 4% to 5% of the sample, which has some 80,000 clones, approximately 94% seen once. Study observations and caveats: Nonresponders, in some cases, also had low normalized T-cell clonal expansion. The study found among the lowest clonal expansion in partial responders at 0.1-3.0 mg/kg. Antigens targeted by the expanded peripheral T cells were not determined. Circulating CD4+ and CD8+ T cells showed clonal expansion by week 6 at 0.1 to 3.0 mg/kg.

The sample was CD4+ or CD8+ T cells sorted from blood, taken in a trial of the OX40 agonist ivuxolimab. This chain links TRBV19 with TRBJ1-1; D is unclear. This clonotype was obtained from an adult with an advanced solid tumor such as melanoma, head and neck, liver or kidney cancer. CDR3 in DNA: TGTGCCAGTAGTATAGTCGGAGAGTACAGAACTGAAGCTTTCTTT. Protein sequence: CASSIVGEYRTEAFF.